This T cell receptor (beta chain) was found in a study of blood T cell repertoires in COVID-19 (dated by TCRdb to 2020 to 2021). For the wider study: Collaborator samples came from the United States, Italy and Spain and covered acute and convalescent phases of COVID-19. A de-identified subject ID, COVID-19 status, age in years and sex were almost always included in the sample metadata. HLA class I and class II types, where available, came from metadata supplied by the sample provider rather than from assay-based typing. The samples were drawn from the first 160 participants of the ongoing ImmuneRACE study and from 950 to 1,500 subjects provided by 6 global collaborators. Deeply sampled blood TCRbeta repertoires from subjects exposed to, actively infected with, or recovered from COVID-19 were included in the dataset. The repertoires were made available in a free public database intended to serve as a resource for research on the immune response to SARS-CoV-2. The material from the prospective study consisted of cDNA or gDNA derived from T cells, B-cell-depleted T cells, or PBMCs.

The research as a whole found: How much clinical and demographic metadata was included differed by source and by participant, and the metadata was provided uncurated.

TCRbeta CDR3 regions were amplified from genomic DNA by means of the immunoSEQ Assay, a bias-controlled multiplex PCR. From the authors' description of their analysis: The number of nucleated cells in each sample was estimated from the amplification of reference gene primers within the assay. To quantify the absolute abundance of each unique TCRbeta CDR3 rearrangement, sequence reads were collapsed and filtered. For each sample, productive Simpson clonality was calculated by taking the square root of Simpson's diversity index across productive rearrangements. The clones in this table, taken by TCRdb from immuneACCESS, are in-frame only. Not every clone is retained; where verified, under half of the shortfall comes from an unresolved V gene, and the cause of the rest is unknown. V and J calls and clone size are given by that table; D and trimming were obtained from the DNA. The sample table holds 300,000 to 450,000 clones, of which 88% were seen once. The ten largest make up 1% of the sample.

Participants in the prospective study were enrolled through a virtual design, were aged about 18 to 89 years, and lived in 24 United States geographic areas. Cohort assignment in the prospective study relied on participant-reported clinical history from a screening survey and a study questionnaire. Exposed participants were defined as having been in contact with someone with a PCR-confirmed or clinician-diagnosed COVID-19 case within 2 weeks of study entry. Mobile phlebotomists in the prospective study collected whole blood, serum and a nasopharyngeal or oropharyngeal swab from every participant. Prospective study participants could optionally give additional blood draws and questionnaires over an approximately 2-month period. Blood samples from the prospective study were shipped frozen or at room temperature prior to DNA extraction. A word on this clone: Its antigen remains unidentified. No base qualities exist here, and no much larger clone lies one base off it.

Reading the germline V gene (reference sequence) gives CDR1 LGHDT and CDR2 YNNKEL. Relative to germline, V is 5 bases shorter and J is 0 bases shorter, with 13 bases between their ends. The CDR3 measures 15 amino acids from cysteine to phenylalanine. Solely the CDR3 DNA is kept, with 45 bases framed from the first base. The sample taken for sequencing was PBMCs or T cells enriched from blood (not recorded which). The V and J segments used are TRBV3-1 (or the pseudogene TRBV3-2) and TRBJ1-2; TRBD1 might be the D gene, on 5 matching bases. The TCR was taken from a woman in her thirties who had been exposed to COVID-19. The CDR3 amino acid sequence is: CASSSTPGANYGYTF. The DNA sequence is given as TGTGCCAGCAGCAGTACGCCGGGGGCTAACTATGGCTACACCTTC.